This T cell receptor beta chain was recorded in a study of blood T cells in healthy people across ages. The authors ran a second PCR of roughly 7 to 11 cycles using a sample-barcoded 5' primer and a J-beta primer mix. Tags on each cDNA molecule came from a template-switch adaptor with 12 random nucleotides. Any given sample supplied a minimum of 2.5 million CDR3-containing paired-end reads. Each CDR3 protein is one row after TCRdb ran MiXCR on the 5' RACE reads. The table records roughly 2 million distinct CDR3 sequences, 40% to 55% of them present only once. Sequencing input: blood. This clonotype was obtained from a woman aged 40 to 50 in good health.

The CDR3 here is CASSLAGQGDTQYF. DNA for the CDR3: TGTGCCAGCAGTTTAGCGGGGCAGGGAGATACGCAGTATTTT. The chain uses TRBV12-3 or TRBV12-4 and TRBJ2-3; tentative D call: TRBD1 (5 bases). The ends were cut back, 0 bases at V and 5 bases at J, with 9 bases in the middle. The CDR3 is 14 amino acids.